The text below deals with one T cell receptor beta chain. Its specificity is not known. Autoimmune disease history or systemic immunosuppression meant exclusion. Unmatched junction bases numbered 15, after V lost 6 bases and J lost 7 bases. The CDR3 consists of 16 residues. CDR1 is MGHDK, CDR2 SYGVNS, per germline. The entry originates in a study of OX40 agonist ivuxolimab in advanced cancers. Study information: Dose-escalation patients were diagnosed with hepatocellular carcinoma, melanoma, renal cell cancer or head and neck cancer. Under the entry rules, prior anti-PD-1, anti-PD-L1 or anti-CTLA-4 therapy was allowed, and roughly 43% had some. Study conclusions and caveats: Partial responders treated at 0.1-3.0 mg/kg exhibited clonal expansion among the lowest measured.

Produced via immunoSEQ multiplex PCR; TCRdb's table is partial and in-frame only. The top ten hold 1.1% of the sample, which has 60,000 to 75,000 clones, approximately 80% seen once. The material was CD4+ or CD8+ T cells sorted from blood, obtained in a trial of the OX40 agonist ivuxolimab. The receptor's source is an adult with an advanced solid tumor such as melanoma, head and neck, liver or kidney cancer. The chain combines TRBV25-1 with TRBJ1-2; 9 bases align to TRBD1. CDR3 in amino acids: CASRSVATGGLGGYTF. The CDR3 bases are TGTGCCAGCAGGTCCGTGGCGACAGGGGGTTTGGGTGGCTACACCTTC.